The text below deals with one T cell receptor (beta chain). This specimen belongs to a study of shared clonotypes between healthy human individuals. Cells designated naive CD8 were CD45RO-negative and were positively selected for CCR7, with terminally differentiated effector memory CD45RA+ cells excluded. Method: immunoSEQ multiplex PCR; TCRdb's copy keeps in-frame clones and lacks some. The sample lists about 2.1 million clones, 93% occurring once. This TCR was sampled from a man in his late teens or twenties in good health. Some clones in this sample may be carry-over from other donors' samples. The specimen sequenced was naive CD8+ T cells from PBMCs.

This CDR3 is CASSVVQGYSYEQYF. DNA of the CDR3: TGTGCCAGCAGTGTAGTCCAGGGGTATTCCTACGAGCAGTACTTC. V gene TRBV2 combines with J gene TRBJ2-7; D may be TRBD1 (6 bases). Germline V gene sequence: CDR1 SNHLY, CDR2 FYNNEI. The length of the CDR3 is 15 residues. V was trimmed by 4 bases and J by 1 base, leaving 14 bases between them.